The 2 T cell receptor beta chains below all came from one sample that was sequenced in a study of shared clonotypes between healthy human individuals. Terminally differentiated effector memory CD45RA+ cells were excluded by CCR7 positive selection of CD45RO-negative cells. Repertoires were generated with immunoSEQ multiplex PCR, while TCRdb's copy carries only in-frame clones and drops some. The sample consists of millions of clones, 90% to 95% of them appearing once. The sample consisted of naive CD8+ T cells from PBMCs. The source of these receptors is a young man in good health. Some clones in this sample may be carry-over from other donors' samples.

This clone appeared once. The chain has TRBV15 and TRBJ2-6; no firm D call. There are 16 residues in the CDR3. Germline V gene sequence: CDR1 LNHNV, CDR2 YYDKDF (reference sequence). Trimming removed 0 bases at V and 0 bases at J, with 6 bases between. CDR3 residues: CATSRDRHSGANVLTF. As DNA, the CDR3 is TGTGCCACCAGCAGAGATAGGCACTCTGGGGCCAACGTCCTGACTTTC. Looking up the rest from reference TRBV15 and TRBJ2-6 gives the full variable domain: DAMVIQNPRYQVTQFGKPVTLSCSQTLNHNVMYWYQQKSSQAPKLLFHYYDKDFNNEADTPDNFQSRRPNTSFCFLDIRSPGLGDTAMYLCATSRDRHSGANVLTFGAGSRLTVL.

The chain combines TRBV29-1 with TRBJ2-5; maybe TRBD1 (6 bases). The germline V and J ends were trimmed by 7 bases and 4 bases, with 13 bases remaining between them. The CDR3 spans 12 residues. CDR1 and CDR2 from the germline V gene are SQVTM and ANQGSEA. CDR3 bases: TGCAGCGGAATGGGGGCCGGAGAGACCCAGTACTTC. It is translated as CSGMGAGETQYF.